The clone carrying this T cell receptor (beta chain) was picked up many times. What it binds is not known. Germline V gene sequence: CDR1 MGHRA, CDR2 YSYEKL. This CDR3 contains 16 residues. Trimming took 1 base from V and 0 from J; bases not matched to a gene: 0. This entry is derived from a study of early T cells in non-severe SARS-CoV-2 infection. In the study overall: RNA in bulk from unsorted whole blood was sequenced, and chains were unpaired. Overall study results and limits: Matching with VDJdb favored anti-spike CD8 responses (missing private and CD4 specificities).

Unique molecular identifiers (one per individual cDNA molecule) were attached. TCRdb re-analysed the 5' RACE reads in MiXCR, keeping a single row per CDR3 protein. The data contain tens of thousands of distinct CDR3 sequences, 5% to 7% of them seen just once; the ten biggest clones take up about a fifth. The chain links TRBV4-1 to TRBJ2-3, with TRBD2 matching 11 bases. The TCR sequence derives from an adult who was a healthcare worker with PCR-confirmed SARS-CoV-2 infection or an uninfected control (not recorded which). Material for sequencing was whole blood. The CDR3 sequence is CASSQGTSGSTDTQYF. The CDR3, as DNA: TGCGCCAGCAGCCAAGGGACTAGCGGGAGCACAGATACGCAGTATTTT.